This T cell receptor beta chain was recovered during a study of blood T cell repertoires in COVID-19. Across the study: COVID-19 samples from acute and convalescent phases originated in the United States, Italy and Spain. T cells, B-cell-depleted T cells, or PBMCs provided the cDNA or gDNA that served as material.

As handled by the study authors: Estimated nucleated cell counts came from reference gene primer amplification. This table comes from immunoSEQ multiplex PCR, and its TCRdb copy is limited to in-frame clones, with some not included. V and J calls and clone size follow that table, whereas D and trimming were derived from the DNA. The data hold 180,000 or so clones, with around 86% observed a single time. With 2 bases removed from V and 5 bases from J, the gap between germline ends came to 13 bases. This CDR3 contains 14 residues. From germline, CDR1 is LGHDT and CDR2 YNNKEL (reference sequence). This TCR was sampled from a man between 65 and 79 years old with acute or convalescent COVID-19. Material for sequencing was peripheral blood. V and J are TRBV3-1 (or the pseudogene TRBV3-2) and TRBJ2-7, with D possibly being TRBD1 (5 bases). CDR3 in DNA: TGTGCCAGCAGCCAACGCAGGGTGGTGAACGAGCAGTACTTC. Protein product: CASSQRRVVNEQYF.